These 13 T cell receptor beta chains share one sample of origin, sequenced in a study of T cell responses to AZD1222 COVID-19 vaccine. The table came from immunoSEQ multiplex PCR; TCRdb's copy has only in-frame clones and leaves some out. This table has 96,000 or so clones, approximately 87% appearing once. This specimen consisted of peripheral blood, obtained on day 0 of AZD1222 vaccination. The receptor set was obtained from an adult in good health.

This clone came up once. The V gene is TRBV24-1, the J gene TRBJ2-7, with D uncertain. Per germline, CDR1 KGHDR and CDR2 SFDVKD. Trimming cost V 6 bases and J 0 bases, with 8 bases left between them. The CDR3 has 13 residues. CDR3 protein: CATSRSSSYEQYF. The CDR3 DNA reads TGTGCCACCAGTAGGAGTAGCTCCTACGAGCAGTACTTC.

The CDR3, as DNA: TGTGCCAGCAGTCGGAGTTATAGCAATCAGCCCCAGCATTTT. Amino acids: CASSRSYSNQPQHF. The V call is TRBV28, the J call TRBJ1-5; no reliable D call. The CDR3 length is 14 residues. The ends were cut back, 5 bases at V and 0 bases at J, with 8 bases in the middle. Germline lookup yields CDR1 MDHEN and CDR2 SYDVKM.

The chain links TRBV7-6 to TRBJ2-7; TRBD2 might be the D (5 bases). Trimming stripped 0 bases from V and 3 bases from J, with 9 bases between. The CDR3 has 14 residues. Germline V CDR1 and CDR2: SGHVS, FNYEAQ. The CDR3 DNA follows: TGTGCCAGCAGCTTAGCACAGACTAACTACGAGCAGTACTTC. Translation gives CASSLAQTNYEQYF.

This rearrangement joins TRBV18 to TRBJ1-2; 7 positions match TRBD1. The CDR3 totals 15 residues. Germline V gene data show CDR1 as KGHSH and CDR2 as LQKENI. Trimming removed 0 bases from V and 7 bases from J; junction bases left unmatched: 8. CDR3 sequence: CASSPPNRQGGGYTF. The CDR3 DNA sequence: TGTGCCAGCTCACCACCGAATCGACAGGGTGGTGGCTACACCTTC.

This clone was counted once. CDR3 sequence reads: CASSVGASGSVTGELFF. The CDR3 DNA reads as TGTGCCAGCAGCGTAGGGGCTAGCGGGAGCGTGACCGGGGAGCTGTTTTTT. V is TRBV9 and J is TRBJ2-2, with TRBD2 matching over 10 bases. This CDR3 region has 17 residues. V trimming: 0 bases; J trimming: 5 bases; junction bases outside the gene matches: 7. CDR1 is SGDLS, CDR2 YYNGEE, per germline.

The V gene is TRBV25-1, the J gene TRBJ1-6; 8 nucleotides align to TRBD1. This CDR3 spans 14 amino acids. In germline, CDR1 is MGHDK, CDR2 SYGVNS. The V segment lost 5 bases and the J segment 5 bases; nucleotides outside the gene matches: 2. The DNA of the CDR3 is TGTGCCAGCAGTCGGACAGGGAATAATTCACCCCTCCACTTT. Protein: CASSRTGNNSPLHF. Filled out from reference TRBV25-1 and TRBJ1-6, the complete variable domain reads EADIYQTPRYLVIGTGKKITLECSQTMGHDKMYWYQQDPGMELHLIHYSYGVNSTEKGDLSSESTVSRIRTEHFPLTLESARPSHTSQYLCASSRTGNNSPLHFGNGTRLTVT.

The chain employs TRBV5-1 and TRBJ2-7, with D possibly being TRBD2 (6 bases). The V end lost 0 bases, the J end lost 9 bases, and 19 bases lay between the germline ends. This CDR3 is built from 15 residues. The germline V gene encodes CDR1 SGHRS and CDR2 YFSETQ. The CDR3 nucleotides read TGCGCCAGCAGCTTGGGAGGCAGTGGGACTCGTCGGCAGTACTTC. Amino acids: CASSLGGSGTRRQYF.

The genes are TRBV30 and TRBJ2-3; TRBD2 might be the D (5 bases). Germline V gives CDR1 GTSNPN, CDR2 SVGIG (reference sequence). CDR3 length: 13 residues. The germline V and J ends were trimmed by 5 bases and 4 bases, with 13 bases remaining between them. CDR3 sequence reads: CAWGSGNADTQYF. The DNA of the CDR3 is TGTGCCTGGGGATCCGGGAACGCAGATACGCAGTATTTT.

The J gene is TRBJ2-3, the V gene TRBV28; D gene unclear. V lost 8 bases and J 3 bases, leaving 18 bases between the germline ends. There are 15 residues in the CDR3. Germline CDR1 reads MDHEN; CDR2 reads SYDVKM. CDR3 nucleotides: TGTGCCAGCCGGTCAGGTGGGATCGGGACAGATACGCAGTATTTT. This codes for CASRSGGIGTDTQYF.

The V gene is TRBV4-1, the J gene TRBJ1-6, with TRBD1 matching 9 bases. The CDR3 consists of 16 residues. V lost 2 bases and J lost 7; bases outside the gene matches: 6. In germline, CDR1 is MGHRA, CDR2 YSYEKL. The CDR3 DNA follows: TGCGCCAGCAGCCAAATACAGGGGGCTGGAAATTCACCCCTCCACTTT. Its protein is CASSQIQGAGNSPLHF.

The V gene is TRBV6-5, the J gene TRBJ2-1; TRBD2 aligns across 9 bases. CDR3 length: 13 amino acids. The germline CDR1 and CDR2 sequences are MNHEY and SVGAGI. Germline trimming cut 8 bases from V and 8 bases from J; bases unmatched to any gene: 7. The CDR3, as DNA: TGTGCCAGCGGGGCGGGAGGGCCCTATGAGCAGTTCTTC. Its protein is CASGAGGPYEQFF.

CDR3 coding DNA: TGTGCCAGCAGCCTAAGGACTAGCGGGAGATTGCACGAGCAGTACTTC. It codes for CASSLRTSGRLHEQYF. The chain carries TRBV14 and TRBJ2-7, with 13 bases aligning to TRBD2. Germline lookup yields CDR1 SGHDN and CDR2 FVKESK. Losses at the gene ends were 4 bases for V and 5 bases for J; bases not matched to a gene: 8. There are 16 residues in the CDR3.

CDR3 coding DNA: TGTGCCAGCAGCTTAGTGGGGGGGAACTACGAGCAGTACTTC. It specifies CASSLVGGNYEQYF. The rearrangement uses TRBV7-9 and TRBJ2-7; 7 nucleotides match TRBD2. J was trimmed by 3 bases and V by 1 base; bases with no gene match: 3. This CDR3 region has 14 residues. Looked up from germline, CDR1 is SEHNR and CDR2 is FQNEAQ (reference sequence).